The following is a T cell receptor beta chain sequence with its context. The ends lost 0 bases at V and 5 bases at J; junction bases unmatched: 6. From germline, CDR1 is SGDLS and CDR2 YYNGEE. This CDR3 region has 15 residues. The record originates from a study of T cells in localized non-small cell lung cancer. The method was immunoSEQ multiplex PCR; TCRdb's version includes in-frame clones alone and lacks a portion of them. Among 40,000 to 50,000 clones listed, approximately 91% were seen once. The chain has TRBV9 and TRBJ2-5; 8 nucleotides agree with TRBD2. Material: peripheral blood, obtained before any cancer treatment. The TCR was taken from a female donor older than 55 with stage I squamous cell lung carcinoma. The CDR3: CASSVVGRAVETQYF. The CDR3 coding sequence is TGTGCCAGCAGCGTAGTCGGGAGGGCCGTTGAGACCCAGTACTTC.